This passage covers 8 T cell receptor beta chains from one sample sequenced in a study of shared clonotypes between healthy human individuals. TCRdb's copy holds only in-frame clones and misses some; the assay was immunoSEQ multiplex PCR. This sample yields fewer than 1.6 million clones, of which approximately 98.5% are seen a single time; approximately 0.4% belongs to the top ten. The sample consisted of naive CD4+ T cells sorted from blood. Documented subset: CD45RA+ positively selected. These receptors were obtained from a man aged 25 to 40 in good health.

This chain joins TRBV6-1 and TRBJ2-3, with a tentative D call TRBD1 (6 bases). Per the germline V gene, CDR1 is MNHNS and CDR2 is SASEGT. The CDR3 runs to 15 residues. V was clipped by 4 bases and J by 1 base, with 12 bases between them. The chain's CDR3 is CASSADRTGTDTQYF. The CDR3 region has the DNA TGTGCCAGCAGTGCCGACAGGACGGGCACAGATACGCAGTATTTT.

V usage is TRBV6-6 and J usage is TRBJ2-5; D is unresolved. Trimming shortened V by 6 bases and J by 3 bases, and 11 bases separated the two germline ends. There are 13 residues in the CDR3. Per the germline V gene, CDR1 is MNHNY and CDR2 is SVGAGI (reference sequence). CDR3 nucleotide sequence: TGTGCCAGCAGCCGAAGCACAGAAGAGACCCAGTACTTC. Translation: CASSRSTEETQYF.

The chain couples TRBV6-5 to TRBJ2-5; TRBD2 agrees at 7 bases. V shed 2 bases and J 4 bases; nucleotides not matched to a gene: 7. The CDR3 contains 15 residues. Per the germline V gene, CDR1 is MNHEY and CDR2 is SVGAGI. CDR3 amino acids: CASSYQTSTPETQYF. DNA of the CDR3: TGTGCCAGCAGTTACCAGACTAGCACGCCAGAGACCCAGTACTTC.

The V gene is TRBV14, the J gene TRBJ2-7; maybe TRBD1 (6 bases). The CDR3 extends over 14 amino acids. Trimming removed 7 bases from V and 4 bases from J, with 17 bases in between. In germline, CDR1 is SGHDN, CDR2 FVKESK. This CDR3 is CASTLTGGVYEQYF. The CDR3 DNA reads TGTGCCAGCACCCTGACAGGTGGAGTTTACGAGCAGTACTTC. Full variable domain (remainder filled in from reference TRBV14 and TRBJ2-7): EAGVTQFPSHSVIEKGQTVTLRCDPISGHDNLYWYRRVMGKEIKFLLHFVKESKQDESGMPNNRFLAERTGGTYSTLKVQPAELEDSGVYFCASTLTGGVYEQYFGPGTRLTVT.

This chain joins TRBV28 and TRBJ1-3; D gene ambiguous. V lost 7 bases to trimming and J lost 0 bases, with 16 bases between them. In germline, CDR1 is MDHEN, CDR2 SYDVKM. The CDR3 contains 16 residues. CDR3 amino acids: CASKRGRMDSGNTIYF. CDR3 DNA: TGTGCCAGCAAACGAGGCAGAATGGACTCTGGAAACACCATATATTTT.

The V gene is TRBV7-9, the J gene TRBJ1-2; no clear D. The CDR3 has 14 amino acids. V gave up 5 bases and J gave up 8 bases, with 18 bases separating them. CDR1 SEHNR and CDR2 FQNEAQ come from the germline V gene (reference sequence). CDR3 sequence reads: CASSPIPRLNGYTF. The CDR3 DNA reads TGTGCCAGCAGCCCGATCCCCCGACTGAACGGCTACACCTTC.

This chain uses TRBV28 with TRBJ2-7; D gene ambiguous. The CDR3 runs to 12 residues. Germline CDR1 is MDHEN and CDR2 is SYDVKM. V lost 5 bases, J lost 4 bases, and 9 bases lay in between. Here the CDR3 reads CASSSLQYEQYF. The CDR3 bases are TGTGCCAGCAGTAGCCTCCAGTACGAGCAGTACTTC.

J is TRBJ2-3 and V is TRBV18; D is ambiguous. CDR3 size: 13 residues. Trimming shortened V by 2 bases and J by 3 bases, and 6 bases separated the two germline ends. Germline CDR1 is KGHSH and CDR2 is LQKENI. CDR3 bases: TGTGCCAGCTCACCATCGGTGACAGATACGCAGTATTTT. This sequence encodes CASSPSVTDTQYF.